The 27 T cell receptor beta chains presented below share a single source sample, sequenced in a study of response to subunit inactivated influenza vaccine. From the RT-PCR reads, TCRdb called clonotypes with MiXCR, one entry per CDR3 protein. The sample carries 550,000 to 800,000 distinct CDR3 sequences, roughly 14% recorded once. Sequences were derived from PBMCs from blood, sampled 14 to 15 days before vaccination. The receptors stem from a man aged 50-59 years who received an inactivated influenza vaccine.

This clonotype was detected many times. The chain is built from TRBV7-6 and TRBJ2-1, with TRBD2 identical over 14 bases. The CDR3 is made up of 19 amino acids. CDR1 and CDR2 from the germline V gene are SGHVS and FNYEAQ. V dropped 5 bases and J dropped 1; count of bases not matched to a gene: 10. The CDR3 DNA reads TGTGCCAGCAGCCAACGTCGGGGACTAGCGGGAGATTCCTACAATGAGCAGTTCTTC. Residues: CASSQRRGLAGDSYNEQFF.

V usage is TRBV11-2 and J usage is TRBJ1-4; D might be TRBD1 (5 bases). Looked up from germline, CDR1 is SGHAT and CDR2 is FQNNGV. V shed 6 bases and J shed 8 bases, with 22 bases lying between them. The CDR3 length is 16 residues. CDR3 sequence (DNA): TGTGCCAGCAGACATAAGGATCTCCGGGCAGGGGAAAAACTGTTTTTT. Amino acid sequence: CASRHKDLRAGEKLFF. Full variable domain (remainder filled in from reference TRBV11-2 and TRBJ1-4): EAGVAQSPRYKIIEKRQSVAFWCNPISGHATLYWYQQILGQGPKLLIQFQNNGVVDDSQLPKDRFSAERLKGVDSTLKIQPAKLEDSAVYLCASRHKDLRAGEKLFFGSGTQLSVL.

This clonotype was counted at least ten times. Here the CDR3 DNA reads TGCAGTGCTAGAGATGAGGCATTTCATAGAGTCACTGAAGCTTTCTTT. It is translated as CSARDEAFHRVTEAFF. The V call is TRBV20-1, the J call TRBJ1-1, with no clear D. In germline, CDR1 is DFQATT, CDR2 SNEGSKA (reference sequence). This CDR3 contains 16 residues. V was pared by 0 bases and J by 4 bases, with 18 bases between.

The rearrangement joins TRBV7-2 to TRBJ1-2; 9 bases are a match to TRBD1. There are 15 residues in the CDR3. After removal of 4 bases from V and 4 bases from J, the junction contained 7 bases not matched to a gene. Germline loops: CDR1 SGHTA, CDR2 FQGNSA. In DNA form, the CDR3 reads TGTGCCAGCAGCTCTTCCGGGACAGGGACCTATGGCTACACCTTC. Translation gives CASSSSGTGTYGYTF.

This chain connects TRBV7-2 to TRBJ1-5, with D unresolved. This CDR3 has 15 amino acids. V was cut by 5 bases and J by 2 bases, with 13 bases left in between. Germline V CDR1 and CDR2: SGHTA, FQGNSA. CDR3 in DNA: TGTGCCAGCAGCGCCCACCCTCAGGGCAATCAGCCCCAGCATTTT. This translates into CASSAHPQGNQPQHF.

This rearrangement joins TRBV29-1 to TRBJ2-7; 7 bases map to TRBD1. The CDR3 loop spans 13 amino acids. Per the germline V gene, CDR1 is SQVTM and CDR2 is ANQGSEA. With V trimmed by 6 bases and J by 3 bases, 8 bases remained unmatched. The CDR3 protein is CSVIGTVDYEQYF. For the CDR3, the DNA is TGCAGCGTAATCGGGACAGTGGACTACGAGCAGTACTTC.

This clonotype was recorded at least ten times. The chain links TRBV12-3 or TRBV12-4 to TRBJ2-5; 8 bases are a match to TRBD1. The trim removed 6 bases at V and 5 bases at J, leaving 5 bases unmatched. The CDR3 runs 13 residues. The CDR3 DNA reads as TGTGCCAGCAGCCGACAGGGGTTGGAGACCCAGTACTTC. Translation: CASSRQGLETQYF.

The chain carries TRBV20-1 and TRBJ2-2; no definite D call. Germline CDR1 is DFQATT and CDR2 is SNEGSKA (reference sequence). The CDR3 runs to 17 residues. The V end lost 0 bases, the J end lost 2 bases, and 16 bases lay between the germline ends. The CDR3 sequence: CSARDWINRPNTGELFF. As DNA, the CDR3 is TGCAGTGCTAGAGATTGGATCAATCGGCCTAACACCGGGGAGCTGTTTTTT.

This clonotype was counted a few times. The chain recombines TRBV27 with TRBJ1-5, with no clear D. This CDR3 has 14 amino acids. CDR1 and CDR2 (germline): MNHEY, SMNVEV (reference sequence). Trimming left V 2 bases short and J 11 bases short, with 16 bases between. CDR3 nucleotide sequence: TGTGCCAGCAGTTTACTGGGGTCTGGGGTAGCCCAGCATTTT. This gives the protein CASSLLGSGVAQHF.

This chain joins TRBV29-1 and TRBJ2-7; 7 nucleotides line up with TRBD1. The CDR3 sequence is 14 residues long. With 5 bases clipped from V and 2 bases from J, the junction kept 9 bases outside the gene matches. Germline lookup yields CDR1 SQVTM and CDR2 ANQGSEA. CDR3 residues: CSVKQGPKAYEQYF. As DNA, the CDR3 is TGCAGCGTTAAACAGGGGCCCAAAGCCTACGAGCAGTACTTC.

In this sample, this clonotype turned up a few times. This chain joins TRBV6-2 or TRBV6-3 and TRBJ2-1, with TRBD2 matching over 8 bases. The V and J ends lost 2 bases and 8 bases, in that order; junction bases with no gene match: 8. This CDR3 has 15 amino acids. In germline, CDR1 is MNHEY, CDR2 SVGEGT. In DNA form, the CDR3 reads TGTGCCAGCAGTTACAGGTCTAGCGGGTTCGATGAGCAGTTCTTC. Encoded protein: CASSYRSSGFDEQFF.

This clonotype was detected only a few times. This chain uses TRBV28 with TRBJ2-7, with D tentatively TRBD1 (6 bases). Germline V gene sequence: CDR1 MDHEN, CDR2 SYDVKM. Trimming took off 4 bases at V and 7 bases at J, with 20 bases between the two ends. This CDR3 contains 15 residues. The CDR3 is CASSSPRDTFREQYF. Written as DNA, the CDR3 is TGTGCCAGCAGTTCGCCCCGGGACACATTTCGTGAGCAGTACTTC.

This clonotype has at least ten counts. The chain recombines TRBV4-2 with TRBJ2-3, with 14 bases matching TRBD2. In germline, CDR1 is LGHNA, CDR2 YNFKEQ. There are 19 residues in the CDR3. V dropped 0 bases and J dropped 6; count of bases not matched to a gene: 11. The CDR3 here is CASSQDDLTSGGAWDTQYF. CDR3 bases: TGTGCCAGCAGCCAAGATGACCTGACTAGCGGGGGGGCGTGGGATACGCAGTATTTT.

The table lists this clonotype with a few counts. The chain is built from TRBV4-3 and TRBJ1-6; D possibly corresponds to TRBD1 (6 bases). Germline CDR1 and CDR2: LGHNA and YSLEER. The V and J ends lost 1 base and 1 base respectively, with 17 bases between them. This CDR3 region has 19 residues. CDR3 residues: CASSQGWTARSSYNSPLHF. CDR3 sequence (DNA): TGCGCCAGCAGCCAAGGGTGGACAGCCCGCAGTTCCTATAATTCACCCCTCCACTTT.

This chain links TRBV5-1 with TRBJ2-7, with 11 nucleotides matching TRBD1. This CDR3 contains 14 residues. The V gene end was trimmed by 0 bases and the J gene end by 8 bases; junction bases not matched to a gene: 4. Germline V CDR1 and CDR2: SGHRS, YFSETQ. In nucleotides, the CDR3 is TGCGCCAGCAGCTTGGGGACAGGGGGCATTAAGCAGTACTTC. This gives the protein CASSLGTGGIKQYF.

The rearrangement uses TRBV19 and TRBJ2-7, with D possibly being TRBD1 (5 bases). The ends were cut back, 0 bases at V and 5 bases at J, with 11 bases in the middle. The CDR3 covers 14 residues. The germline gives CDR1 LNHDA, CDR2 SQIVND (reference sequence). CDR3 protein: CASSIDGQGDEQYF. CDR3 in DNA: TGTGCCAGTAGTATAGATGGCCAGGGCGACGAGCAGTACTTC.

The chain joins TRBV29-1 to TRBJ2-3; D gene unclear. The germline V gene has CDR1 SQVTM and CDR2 ANQGSEA. This CDR3 spans 13 amino acids. Trimming removed 7 bases at V and 3 bases at J, with 14 bases between. The CDR3 is CSGTSIRTDTQYF. As DNA, the CDR3 is TGCAGCGGGACGTCTATTAGGACAGATACGCAGTATTTT.

This chain uses TRBV5-1 with TRBJ1-2; no reliable D call. Trimming stripped 0 bases from V and 0 bases from J, with 9 bases between. Looked up from germline, CDR1 is SGHRS and CDR2 is YFSETQ. The CDR3 is 15 residues long. The DNA of the CDR3 is TGCGCCAGCAGCTTGGACCCGGCAGCTAACTATGGCTACACCTTC. Amino acids: CASSLDPAANYGYTF. Filled out from reference TRBV5-1 and TRBJ1-2, the complete variable domain reads KAGVTQTPRYLIKTRGQQVTLSCSPISGHRSVSWYQQTPGQGLQFLFEYFSETQRNKGNFPGRFSGRQFSNSRSEMNVSTLELGDSALYLCASSLDPAANYGYTFGSGTRLTVV.

This clonotype came up a few times. The chain carries TRBV29-1 and TRBJ1-5; 9 bases are shared with TRBD1. Looked up from germline, CDR1 is SQVTM and CDR2 is ANQGSEA. This CDR3 has 14 residues. The junction had 6 bases not matched to a gene; V was cut back by 6 bases and J by 3 bases. DNA for the CDR3: TGCAGCGTGGGGACAGGGAGCTACAATCAGCCCCAGCATTTT. Amino acids: CSVGTGSYNQPQHF.

This clonotype was found a few times. The chain combines TRBV4-2 with TRBJ2-5; the D gene is possibly TRBD1 (6 bases). Germline V gene data show CDR1 as LGHNA and CDR2 as YNFKEQ. V lost 0 bases and J 5 bases, leaving 16 bases between the germline ends. The CDR3 runs 16 residues. The CDR3 nucleotides are TGTGCCAGCAGCCAAGACGGCGTCGCCACAGGGGAGACCCAGTACTTC. Protein product: CASSQDGVATGETQYF.

This clonotype has just a few counts. The chain carries TRBV18 and TRBJ2-5, with TRBD2 identical over 10 bases. V lost 1 base to trimming and J lost 2 bases; unmatched junction nucleotides: 4. The length of the CDR3 is 16 residues. The germline V gene encodes CDR1 KGHSH and CDR2 LQKENI. CDR3 protein: CASSPQRTSGQETQYF. CDR3 nucleotide sequence: TGTGCCAGCTCACCACAAAGGACTAGCGGACAAGAGACCCAGTACTTC. Supplemented by reference TRBV18 and TRBJ2-5, the full variable domain reads NAGVMQNPRHLVRRRGQEARLRCSPMKGHSHVYWYRQLPEEGLKFMVYLQKENIIDESGMPKERFSAEFPKEGPSILRIQQVVRGDSAAYFCASSPQRTSGQETQYFGPGTRLLVL.

The chain recombines TRBV28 with TRBJ1-5; D is uncertain. Germline CDR1 MDHEN, CDR2 SYDVKM. The CDR3 runs 11 residues. V shed 6 bases and J shed 6 bases, with 6 bases lying between them. The CDR3 DNA is TGTGCCAGCAGCCACGGTCAGCCCCAGCATTTT. This gives the protein CASSHGQPQHF.

The V call is TRBV7-2, the J call TRBJ1-5, with D perhaps TRBD1 (5 bases). The CDR3 runs 16 residues. Germline V CDR1 and CDR2: SGHTA, FQGNSA. Trimming stripped 1 base from V and 2 bases from J, with 12 bases between. The chain's CDR3 is CASSLGGGRGNQPQHF. CDR3 bases: TGTGCCAGCAGCTTAGGGGGGGGGAGAGGCAATCAGCCCCAGCATTTT.

The V and J genes are TRBV6-5 and TRBJ1-3, with D hard to call. This CDR3 region has 15 residues. Germline CDR1 reads MNHEY; CDR2 reads SVGAGI. Deletions cut 0 bases from V and 8 bases from J, with 14 bases between. CDR3 DNA: TGTGCCAGCAGTTACTCGGGCAGGCCCCAAGACACCATATATTTT. Amino acid sequence: CASSYSGRPQDTIYF.

This clonotype was picked up a small number of times. V gene TRBV6-1 combines with J gene TRBJ2-2; D is undetermined. Trimming removed 6 bases at V and 4 bases at J, with 15 bases between. This CDR3 has 15 amino acids. In germline, CDR1 is MNHNS, CDR2 SASEGT. The CDR3 loop is CASRSISPITGELFF. In DNA form, the CDR3 reads TGTGCCAGCAGATCAATTTCACCGATCACCGGGGAGCTGTTTTTT.

The CDR3 is CASSVAGTNSYNEQFF. The DNA of the CDR3 is TGTGCCAGCAGTGTAGCAGGAACTAATTCCTACAATGAGCAGTTCTTC. The V gene is TRBV6-1, the J gene TRBJ2-1; D gene uncertain. Germline V gives CDR1 MNHNS, CDR2 SASEGT. CDR3 size: 16 residues. Trimming shortened V by 4 bases and J by 1 base, and 14 bases separated the two germline ends.

V and J are TRBV12-3 or TRBV12-4 and TRBJ2-7, with D unresolved. V lost 5 bases and J 0 bases, leaving 14 bases between the germline ends. CDR3 length equals 15 residues. The CDR3 DNA reads as TGTGCCAGCAGTAAGCCGACACTGAGCTCCTACGAGCAGTACTTC. This encodes CASSKPTLSSYEQYF.